These 18 T cell receptor beta chains came from one sample sequenced in a study of shared clonotypes between healthy human individuals. The naive CD8 population came from CD45RO-negative cells selected for CCR7, without terminally differentiated effector memory CD45RA+ cells. This table comes from immunoSEQ multiplex PCR, and its TCRdb copy is limited to in-frame clones, with some not included. The table includes about 1.9 million clones, roughly 93% detected once. Sequencing was done on a sample of naive CD8+ T cells from PBMCs. The origin of the receptors is a man between 18 and 35 years old in good health. Some clones in this sample may be carry-over from other donors' samples.

The CDR3 DNA sequence: TGTGCCAGCAGTGTAAGAGGACTAGCGGGATACAATGAGCAGTTCTTC. It codes for CASSVRGLAGYNEQFF. This chain connects TRBV25-1 to TRBJ2-1; 12 bases fit TRBD2. CDR3 length: 16 residues. V shed 4 bases and J 4 bases; nucleotides not matched to a gene: 5. CDR1 is MGHDK and CDR2 is SYGVNS in the germline V gene.

The chain has TRBV4-2 and TRBJ1-2; a weak D match, TRBD1 (6 bases). This CDR3 is 15 amino acids long. Germline CDR1 reads LGHNA; CDR2 reads YNFKEQ. Deletions cut 3 bases from V and 7 bases from J, with 18 bases between. The CDR3 loop is CASSQRQEARGGYTF. In DNA, the CDR3 is TGTGCCAGCAGCCAGAGACAGGAAGCAAGGGGTGGCTACACCTTC.

The chain employs TRBV19 and TRBJ1-1; D uncertain. Germline loops: CDR1 LNHDA, CDR2 SQIVND (reference sequence). V was cut by 5 bases and J by 1 base, with 8 bases left in between. CDR3 length equals 13 residues. In DNA form, the CDR3 reads TGTGCCAGTAGTTCTCCTTGGAACACTGAAGCTTTCTTT. Protein product: CASSSPWNTEAFF. Based on the CDR3 plus reference TRBV19 and TRBJ1-1, the full variable domain is DGGITQSPKYLFRKEGQNVTLSCEQNLNHDAMYWYRQDPGQGLRLIYYSQIVNDFQKGDIAEGYSVSREKKESFPLTVTSAQKNPTAFYLCASSSPWNTEAFFGQGTRLTVV.

The rearrangement joins TRBV7-9 to TRBJ2-1, with D maybe TRBD2 (6 bases). V was clipped by 0 bases and J by 7 bases, with 13 bases between them. The CDR3 totals 15 residues. Germline CDR1 SEHNR, CDR2 FQNEAQ (reference sequence). The CDR3 DNA follows: TGTGCCAGCAGCTTAGCGTCCGGGGGAGTAAATGAGCAGTTCTTC. Translated: CASSLASGGVNEQFF.

The rearrangement joins TRBV14 to TRBJ2-5; D possibly matches TRBD1 or TRBD2 (6 bases each). The CDR3 loop spans 15 amino acids. CDR1 and CDR2 (germline): SGHDN, FVKESK. The V end lost 0 bases, the J end lost 4 bases, and 12 bases lay between the germline ends. The CDR3 protein is CASSQERGRGETQYF. The CDR3 DNA is TGTGCCAGCAGCCAAGAACGGGGGCGCGGAGAGACCCAGTACTTC. The full variable domain, with the rest looked up from reference TRBV14 and TRBJ2-5, is EAGVTQFPSHSVIEKGQTVTLRCDPISGHDNLYWYRRVMGKEIKFLLHFVKESKQDESGMPNNRFLAERTGGTYSTLKVQPAELEDSGVYFCASSQERGRGETQYFGPGTRLLVL.

This clone was observed a single time. This chain joins TRBV4-3 and TRBJ2-2; 8 positions agree with TRBD2. Germline CDR1 LGHNA, CDR2 YSLEER. The CDR3 has 16 residues. V shed 4 bases, J shed 8 bases, and the junction held 12 bases outside the gene matches. The CDR3 DNA reads as TGCGCCAGCAGCCCACATAGCGGGACTCCGGAAGGGGAGCTGTTTTTT. It translates to CASSPHSGTPEGELFF.

As concerns this clone: This CDR3 is also generated by other DNA sequences in the sample. The genes are TRBV15 and TRBJ2-3, with unresolved D. Trimming shortened V by 0 bases and J by 3 bases, and 7 bases separated the two germline ends. This CDR3 has 14 amino acids. The germline CDR1 and CDR2 sequences are LNHNV and YYDKDF (reference sequence). The CDR3 protein is CATSRDRRTDTQYF. DNA of the CDR3: TGTGCCACCAGCAGAGATAGGAGAACAGATACGCAGTATTTT.

This chain uses TRBV5-4 with TRBJ1-1; 9 positions match TRBD1. This CDR3 contains 16 residues. Germline V gene data show CDR1 as SGHNT and CDR2 as YYREEE (reference sequence). The V gene end was trimmed by 6 bases and the J gene end by 1 base; junction bases not matched to a gene: 10. CDR3 amino acids: CASTGTGRLGNTEAFF. In DNA, the CDR3 is TGTGCCAGCACCGGGACAGGGAGGTTGGGGAACACTGAAGCTTTCTTT.

The chain has TRBV5-1 and TRBJ1-4; D call uncertain. The CDR3 spans 12 residues. Germline V gene sequence: CDR1 SGHRS, CDR2 YFSETQ. V lost 8 bases and J lost 8, with 13 bases in between. Written as DNA, the CDR3 is TGCGCCAGACCCTCCCGTAGCGAAAAACTGTTTTTT. As protein: CARPSRSEKLFF.

The chain has TRBV7-9 and TRBJ2-5; TRBD1 aligns across 9 bases. The germline gives CDR1 SEHNR, CDR2 FQNEAQ (reference sequence). The CDR3 length is 14 residues. V trimming: 3 bases; J trimming: 5 bases; junction bases outside the gene matches: 4. For the CDR3, the DNA is TGTGCCAGCAGCTTCGGGACAGGGTGGGAGACCCAGTACTTC. It translates to CASSFGTGWETQYF.

The chain couples TRBV6-6 to TRBJ1-1, with D tentatively TRBD1 (6 bases). The CDR3 loop spans 14 amino acids. The germline gives CDR1 MNHNY, CDR2 SVGAGI (reference sequence). V lost 2 bases to trimming and J lost 2 bases, with 9 bases between them. The CDR3 DNA follows: TGTGCCAGCAGTTACCACAGGGCCAACACTGAAGCTTTCTTT. Residues: CASSYHRANTEAFF.

The V call is TRBV11-2, the J call TRBJ2-2, with D possibly TRBD1 on 5 matching bases. V gave up 4 bases and J gave up 0 bases, with 12 bases separating them. This CDR3 has 16 residues. The V gene's germline CDR1 is SGHAT and CDR2 FQNNGV. In nucleotides, the CDR3 is TGTGCCAGCAGCTCAGACAGAACCGCGAACACCGGGGAGCTGTTTTTT. It translates to CASSSDRTANTGELFF.

The count of this clone is one. The gene calls are TRBV15 and TRBJ2-7; 8 bases match TRBD1. The CDR3 totals 16 residues. V lost 2 bases to trimming and J lost 5 bases; unmatched junction nucleotides: 11. Germline CDR1 is LNHNV and CDR2 is YYDKDF (reference sequence). This chain's CDR3 is CATSRRPAGQEDEQYF. DNA of the CDR3: TGTGCCACCAGCAGACGCCCCGCGGGACAGGAGGACGAGCAGTACTTC.

This clone was detected once. J is TRBJ2-7 and V is TRBV2; TRBD2 might be the D (7 bases). Looked up from germline, CDR1 is SNHLY and CDR2 is FYNNEI. There are 15 residues in the CDR3. Trimming cost V 2 bases and J 7 bases, with 18 bases left between them. DNA of the CDR3: TGTGCCAGCAGTGAATGGGGGCGAGGACTAGGAGAGCAGTACTTC. This translates into CASSEWGRGLGEQYF.

This chain connects TRBV10-1 to TRBJ2-3; D gene uncertain. With 4 bases removed from V and 8 bases from J, the gap between germline ends came to 16 bases. The length of the CDR3 is 14 residues. Germline V gives CDR1 WNHNN, CDR2 SYGVQD (reference sequence). The CDR3 DNA is TGCGCCAGCAGTGCTCTGTTAGGGAACTCTACGCAGTATTTT. Translating gives CASSALLGNSTQYF.

The chain joins TRBV28 to TRBJ2-7; D is ambiguous. Germline V gene sequence: CDR1 MDHEN, CDR2 SYDVKM. V shed 7 bases and J shed 2 bases, with 15 bases lying between them. This CDR3 has 14 amino acids. CDR3 sequence reads: CASTPVGTTYEQYF. CDR3 DNA sequence: TGTGCCAGCACCCCAGTGGGCACTACCTACGAGCAGTACTTC.

This chain links TRBV5-1 with TRBJ2-1; D possibly corresponds to TRBD1 (5 bases). This CDR3 comprises 15 residues. CDR1 and CDR2 (germline): SGHRS, YFSETQ. The ends were cut back, 0 bases at V and 3 bases at J, with 10 bases in the middle. The CDR3, as DNA: TGCGCCAGCAGCTTGGTAGGGGAAATCTACAATGAGCAGTTCTTC. Amino acid sequence: CASSLVGEIYNEQFF.

Comment on this clone: The same CDR3 is also encoded by other DNA sequences in this sample. This chain joins TRBV7-9 and TRBJ2-2; tentative D call: TRBD2 (6 bases). This CDR3 spans 14 amino acids. V was trimmed by 1 base and J by 4 bases, leaving 7 bases between them. Germline CDR1 reads SEHNR; CDR2 reads FQNEAQ (reference sequence). CDR3 sequence (DNA): TGTGCCAGCAGCTTAGTACTAGCCACCGGGGAGCTGTTTTTT. It translates to CASSLVLATGELFF. Full variable domain (outside the CDR3, taken from reference TRBV7-9 and TRBJ2-2): DTGVSQNPRHKITKRGQNVTFRCDPISEHNRLYWYRQTLGQGPEFLTYFQNEAQLEKSRLLSDRFSAERPKGSFSTLEIQRTEQGDSAMYLCASSLVLATGELFFGEGSRLTVL.